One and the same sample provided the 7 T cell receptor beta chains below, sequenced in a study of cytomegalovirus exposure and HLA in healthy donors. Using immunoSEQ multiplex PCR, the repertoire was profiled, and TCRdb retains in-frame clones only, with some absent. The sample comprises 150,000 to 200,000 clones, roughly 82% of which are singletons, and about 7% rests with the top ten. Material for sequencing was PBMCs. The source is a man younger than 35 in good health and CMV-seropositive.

The CDR3, as DNA: TGTGCCAGCAGTAATTTACAGGGGAACTATGGCTACACCTTC. Protein: CASSNLQGNYGYTF. V is TRBV28 and J is TRBJ1-2; 7 bases line up with TRBD1. The CDR3 runs 14 residues. The germline V gene encodes CDR1 MDHEN and CDR2 SYDVKM. Trimming at V came to 5 bases and at J to 2 bases, leaving 5 bases not matched to a gene.

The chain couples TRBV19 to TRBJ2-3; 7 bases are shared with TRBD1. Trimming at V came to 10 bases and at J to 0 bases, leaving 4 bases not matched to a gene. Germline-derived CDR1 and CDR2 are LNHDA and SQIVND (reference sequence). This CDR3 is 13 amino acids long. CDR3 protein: CATRTGSTDTQYF. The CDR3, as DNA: TGTGCCACCAGGACAGGAAGCACAGATACGCAGTATTTT.

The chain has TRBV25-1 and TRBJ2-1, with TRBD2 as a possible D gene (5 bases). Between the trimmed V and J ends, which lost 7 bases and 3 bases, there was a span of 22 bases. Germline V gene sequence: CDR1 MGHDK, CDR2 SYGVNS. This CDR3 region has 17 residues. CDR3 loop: CASTSAASPSLYNEQFF. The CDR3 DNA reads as TGTGCCAGCACGTCGGCGGCTAGCCCATCCCTCTACAATGAGCAGTTCTTC.

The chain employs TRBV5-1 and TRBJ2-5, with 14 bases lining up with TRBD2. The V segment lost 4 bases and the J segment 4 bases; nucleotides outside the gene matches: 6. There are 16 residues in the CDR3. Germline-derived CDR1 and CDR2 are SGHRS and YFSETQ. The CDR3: CASSPGTSGSGETQYF. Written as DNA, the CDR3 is TGCGCCAGCAGCCCTGGGACTAGCGGGAGTGGAGAGACCCAGTACTTC.

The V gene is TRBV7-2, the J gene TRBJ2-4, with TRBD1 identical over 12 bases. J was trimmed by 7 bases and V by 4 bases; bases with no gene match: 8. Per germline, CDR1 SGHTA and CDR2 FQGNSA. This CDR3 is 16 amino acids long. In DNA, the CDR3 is TGTGCCAGCAGCTACACCGGGACAGGGGGCCGGAACATTCAGTACTTC. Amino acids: CASSYTGTGGRNIQYF.

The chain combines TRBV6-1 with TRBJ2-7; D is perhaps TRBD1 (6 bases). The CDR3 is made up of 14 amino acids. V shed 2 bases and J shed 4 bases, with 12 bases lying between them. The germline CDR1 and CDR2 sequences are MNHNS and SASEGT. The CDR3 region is CASSETGIGYEQYF. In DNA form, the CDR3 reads TGTGCCAGCAGTGAAACAGGGATTGGGTACGAGCAGTACTTC.

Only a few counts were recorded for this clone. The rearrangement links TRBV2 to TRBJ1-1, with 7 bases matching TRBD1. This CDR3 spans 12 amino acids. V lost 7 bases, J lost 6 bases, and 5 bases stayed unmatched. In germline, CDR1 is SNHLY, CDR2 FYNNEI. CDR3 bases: TGTGCCAGCATGGCAGGGGGAGCTGAAGCTTTCTTT. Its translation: CASMAGGAEAFF.